Listed below are T cell receptor beta chains from one sample, sequenced in a study of blood T cell repertoires in COVID-19. Sequencing was performed with immunoSEQ multiplex PCR; in TCRdb, only in-frame clones are kept and a portion is missing. The sample holds 140,000 to 150,000 clones, 80% to 90% seen once. Sequenced sample: PBMCs or T cells enriched from blood (not recorded which). All receptors come from a woman between 45 and 60 years old with acute COVID-19. Both conserved end residues are trimmed from each CDR3.

>TRBJ1-1|TRBV30|10
AWSLQGARAF
>TRBJ1-2|TRBV7-6|11
ASSSNRGYGYT
>TRBJ2-5|TRBV10-1|12
ASSRGGSEETQY
>TRBJ1-2|TRBV18|10
ASSPEAGGYT
>TRBJ1-4|TRBV30|11
AWGYSYNEKLF
>TRBJ1-6|TRBV7-9|14
ASRHALEKSNSPLH
>TRBJ1-1|TRBV9|11
ASSRQGITEAF
>TRBJ2-7|TRBV10-3|12
AIGTGTGSYEQY
>TRBJ2-3|TRBV2|13
ASSEVRGVSDTQY
>TRBJ2-5|TRBV30|12
AWSPSGREETQY
>TRBJ2-7|TRBV7-3|10
ASSRLGGVQY
>TRBJ1-1|TRBV27|10
ASSSGNTEAF
>TRBJ1-1|TRBV7-3|11
ASSLTHGEVAF
>TRBJ2-7|TRBV7-8|12
ASSSSLLDYEQY
>TRBJ2-3|TRBV29-1|13
SVSRLAQNTDTQY
>TRBJ1-1|TRBV27|12
ASRQYHSNTEAF
>TRBJ2-7|TRBV30|11
AWRPTGIHEQY
>TRBJ1-1|TRBV13|12
ASSLGVMRTEAF
>TRBJ2-3|TRBV7-8|14
ASSPWGQGDEDTQY
>TRBJ1-1|TRBV30|12
AWSKSDRNTEAF
>TRBJ2-7|TRBV11-2|9
ASSLEAGQY
>TRBJ2-7|TRBV5-1|13
ASSLDGTGIYEQY
>TRBJ2-2|TRBV14|13
ASSPVQGPTGELF
>TRBJ2-1|TRBV7-5|12
ARSLEDRVYEQF
>TRBJ2-5|TRBV29-1|11
SVDGTGLETQY
>TRBJ1-3|TRBV19|13
ASGARGDSGNTIY
>TRBJ2-5|TRBV5-1|14
ASSPSGGTSLETQY
>TRBJ1-1|TRBV3-1/TRBV3-2|12
ASSQATGGTEAF
>TRBJ2-7|TRBV7-9|9
ASSSTSEQY
>TRBJ2-1|TRBV12-3/TRBV12-4|11
ASSFTLVNEQF
>TRBJ2-7|TRBV7-3|13
ASSSGQGWSYEQY
>TRBJ2-7|TRBV23-1|10
ASSQSAGVQY
>TRBJ2-7|TRBV21-1|13
ASSARLAALGEQY
>TRBJ2-2|TRBV2|11
ASRRSVTGELF
>TRBJ1-6|TRBV29-1|10
SVGDRESPLH
>TRBJ2-3|TRBV9|15
ASSVSSGRVSTDTQY
>TRBJ1-6|TRBV2|13
ASSERASYNSPLH
>TRBJ2-7|TRBV18|11
ASSPRVSYEQY
>TRBJ1-4|TRBV7-8|13
ASSRDRGRQEKLF
>TRBJ2-7|TRBV28|13
ASRDPGTGVNEQY
>TRBJ2-3|TRBV5-1|12
ASTEAVVGDTQY
>TRBJ2-3|TRBV3-1/TRBV3-2|12
ASSRYRGPDTQY
>TRBJ1-5|TRBV3-1/TRBV3-2|12
ASSPRQGIQPQH
>TRBJ2-1|TRBV7-7|12
ASSPDNLSDEQF
>TRBJ1-1|TRBV3-1/TRBV3-2|9
ASRDTRGAF
>TRBJ2-3|TRBV4-2|14
ASSQDLDRGSDTQY
>TRBJ2-7|TRBV27|13
ASRRGLANSYEQY
>TRBJ1-2|TRBV6-5|13
ASNQDQVFYYGYT
>TRBJ2-1|TRBV3-1/TRBV3-2|13
ASSQETSGYNEQF
>TRBJ2-7|TRBV7-9|14
ASSSLAGAQNYEQY
>TRBJ1-5|TRBV7-2|13
ASSWTGGGDQPQH
>TRBJ2-7|TRBV30|12
AWSVRNRVWEQY
>TRBJ1-4|TRBV7-2|12
ASSPGQGREKLF
>TRBJ1-2|TRBV13|13
ASSLGGQPLHGYT